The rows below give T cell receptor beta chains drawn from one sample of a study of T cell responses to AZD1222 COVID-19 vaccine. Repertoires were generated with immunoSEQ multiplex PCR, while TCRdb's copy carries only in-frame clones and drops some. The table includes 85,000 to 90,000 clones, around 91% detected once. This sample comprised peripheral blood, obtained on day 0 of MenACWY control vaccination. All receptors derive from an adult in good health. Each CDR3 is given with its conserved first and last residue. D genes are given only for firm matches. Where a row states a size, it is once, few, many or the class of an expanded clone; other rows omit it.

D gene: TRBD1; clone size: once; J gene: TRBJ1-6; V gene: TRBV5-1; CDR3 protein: CASRVDRGTYNSPLHF; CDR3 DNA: TGCGCCAGCAGAGTCGACAGGGGCACCTATAATTCACCCCTCCACTTT
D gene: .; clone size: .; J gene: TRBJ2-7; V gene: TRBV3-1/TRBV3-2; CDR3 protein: CASSQVRGSWSEQYF; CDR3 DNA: TGTGCCAGCAGCCAAGTGCGGGGTTCGTGGAGTGAGCAGTACTTC
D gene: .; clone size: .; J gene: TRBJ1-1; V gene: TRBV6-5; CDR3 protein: CASRRDIVSNTEAFF; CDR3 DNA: TGTGCCAGCAGGCGGGACATCGTATCCAACACTGAAGCTTTCTTT
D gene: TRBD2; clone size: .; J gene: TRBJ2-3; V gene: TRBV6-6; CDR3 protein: CASSYSSGREGNTQYF; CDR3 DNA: TGTGCCAGCAGTTACTCCTCGGGAAGGGAGGGGAATACGCAGTATTTT
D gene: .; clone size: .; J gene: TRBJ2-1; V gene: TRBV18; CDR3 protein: CASSPGIYNEQFF; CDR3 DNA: TGTGCCAGCTCACCGGGAATCTACAATGAGCAGTTCTTC
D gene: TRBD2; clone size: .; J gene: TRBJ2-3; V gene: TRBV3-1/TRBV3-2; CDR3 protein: CASSARGLESGTQYF; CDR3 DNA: TGTGCCAGCAGCGCGAGGGGACTAGAGTCAGGTACGCAGTATTTT
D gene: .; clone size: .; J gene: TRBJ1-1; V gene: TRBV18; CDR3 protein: CASSPQGDTEAFF; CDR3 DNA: TGTGCCAGCTCACCACAGGGGGACACTGAAGCTTTCTTT
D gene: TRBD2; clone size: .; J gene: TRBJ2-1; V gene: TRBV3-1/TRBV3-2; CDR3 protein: CASRPGLAGFSYNEQFF; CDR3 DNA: TGTGCCAGCAGGCCTGGACTAGCGGGATTCTCCTACAATGAGCAGTTCTTC
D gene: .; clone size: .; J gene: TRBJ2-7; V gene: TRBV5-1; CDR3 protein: CASSSDSPTREQYF; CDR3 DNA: TGCGCCAGCAGCTCGGACAGCCCCACGCGCGAGCAGTACTTC
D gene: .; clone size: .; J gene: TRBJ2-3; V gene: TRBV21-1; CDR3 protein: CASSKGQGRTDTQYF; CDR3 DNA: TGTGCCAGCAGCAAAGGACAGGGTAGAACAGATACGCAGTATTTT
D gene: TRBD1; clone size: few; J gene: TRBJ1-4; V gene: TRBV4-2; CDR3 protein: CASSQNRGGLEKLFF; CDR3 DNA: TGTGCCAGCAGCCAAAATCGAGGGGGCTTGGAAAAACTGTTTTTT
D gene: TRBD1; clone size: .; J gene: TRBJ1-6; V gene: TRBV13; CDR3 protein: CASSFGQGNSPLHF; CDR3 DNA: TGTGCCAGCAGCTTTGGACAGGGTAATTCACCCCTCCACTTT
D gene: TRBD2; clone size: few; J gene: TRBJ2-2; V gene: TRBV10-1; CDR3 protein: CASSPTSGRAYTGELFF; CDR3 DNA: TGCGCCAGCAGTCCGACTAGCGGGAGGGCCTACACCGGGGAGCTGTTTTTT
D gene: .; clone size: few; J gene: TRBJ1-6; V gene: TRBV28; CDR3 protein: CASSPDTDPLPNSPLHF; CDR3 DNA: TGTGCCAGCAGCCCAGACACCGACCCACTCCCTAATTCACCCCTCCACTTT
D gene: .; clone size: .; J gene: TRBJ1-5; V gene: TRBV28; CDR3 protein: CASSFGLVQPQHF; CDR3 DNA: TGTGCCAGCAGTTTTGGACTGGTGCAGCCCCAGCATTTT
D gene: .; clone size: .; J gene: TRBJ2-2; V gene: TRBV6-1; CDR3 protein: CASSEGGGKVSGELFF; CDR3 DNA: TGTGCCAGCAGTGAAGGGGGCGGGAAGGTTTCCGGGGAGCTGTTTTTT
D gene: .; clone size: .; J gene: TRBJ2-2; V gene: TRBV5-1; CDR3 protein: CASSSGYGELFF; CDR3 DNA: TGCGCCAGCAGCTCGGGTTACGGGGAGCTGTTTTTT
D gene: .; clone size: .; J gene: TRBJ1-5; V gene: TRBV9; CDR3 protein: CASSRGTPGPNQPQHF; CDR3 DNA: TGTGCCAGCAGCAGAGGGACCCCGGGCCCCAATCAGCCCCAGCATTTT
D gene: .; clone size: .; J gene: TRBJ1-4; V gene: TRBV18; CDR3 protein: CASSPEIATNEKLFF; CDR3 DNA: TGTGCCAGCTCACCGGAAATTGCAACTAATGAAAAACTGTTTTTT
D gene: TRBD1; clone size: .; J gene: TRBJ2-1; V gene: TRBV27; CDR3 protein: CASSPTGSEQFF; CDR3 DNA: TGTGCCAGCAGTCCGACAGGGAGTGAGCAGTTCTTC
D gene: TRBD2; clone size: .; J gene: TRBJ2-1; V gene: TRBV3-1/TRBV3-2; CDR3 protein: CASSLPLAGGYNEQFF; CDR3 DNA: TGTGCCAGCAGTCTCCCCCTAGCGGGGGGTTACAATGAGCAGTTCTTC
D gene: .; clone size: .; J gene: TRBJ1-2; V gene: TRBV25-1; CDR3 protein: CASSPSGHRNYTF; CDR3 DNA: TGTGCCAGCAGTCCATCGGGACACCGGAACTACACCTTC
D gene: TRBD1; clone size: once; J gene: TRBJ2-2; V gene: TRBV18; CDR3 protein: CASSPARQGLTGELFF; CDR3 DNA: TGTGCCAGCTCACCGGCAAGACAGGGGTTGACCGGGGAGCTGTTTTTT
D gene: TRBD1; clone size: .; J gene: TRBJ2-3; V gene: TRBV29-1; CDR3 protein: CSVSQQGSSTDTQYF; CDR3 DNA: TGCAGCGTCAGCCAACAGGGGTCCAGCACAGATACGCAGTATTTT
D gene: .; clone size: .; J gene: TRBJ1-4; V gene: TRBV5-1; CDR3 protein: CASSRPGTSNQVEKLFF; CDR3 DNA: TGCGCCAGCAGCCGCCCGGGGACCTCAAACCAGGTCGAAAAACTGTTTTTT
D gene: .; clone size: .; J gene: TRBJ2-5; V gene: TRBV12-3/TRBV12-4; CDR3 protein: CASSWTVQETQYF; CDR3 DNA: TGTGCCAGCAGTTGGACAGTCCAAGAGACCCAGTACTTC
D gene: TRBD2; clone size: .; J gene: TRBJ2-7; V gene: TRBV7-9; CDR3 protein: CASSPISGNYEQYF; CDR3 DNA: TGTGCCAGCAGCCCCATAAGCGGGAACTACGAGCAGTACTTC
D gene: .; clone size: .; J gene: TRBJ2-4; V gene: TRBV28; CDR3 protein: CASSLGTGENIQYF; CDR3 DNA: TGTGCCAGCAGTTTAGGGACGGGAGAAAACATTCAGTACTTC
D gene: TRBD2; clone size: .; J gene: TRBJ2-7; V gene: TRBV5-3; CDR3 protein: CARSAPGTSGLYEQYF; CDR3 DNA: TGTGCCAGAAGCGCCCCCGGGACTAGCGGACTCTACGAGCAGTACTTC
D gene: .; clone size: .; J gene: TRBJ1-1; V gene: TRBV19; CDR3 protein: CASSIKSVGTEAFF; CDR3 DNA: TGTGCCAGTAGTATAAAAAGCGTCGGCACTGAAGCTTTCTTT
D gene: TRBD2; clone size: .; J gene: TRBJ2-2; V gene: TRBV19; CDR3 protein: CASGQTSGGSYTGELFF; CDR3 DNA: TGTGCCAGCGGCCAGACTAGCGGGGGCTCATACACCGGGGAGCTGTTTTTT
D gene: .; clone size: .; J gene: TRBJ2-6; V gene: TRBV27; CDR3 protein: CASSLWGAGANVLTF; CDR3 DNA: TGTGCCAGCAGTTTATGGGGGGCTGGGGCCAACGTCCTGACTTTC
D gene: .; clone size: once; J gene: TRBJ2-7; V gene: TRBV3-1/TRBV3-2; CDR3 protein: CASRDGAGRNEQYF; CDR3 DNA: TGTGCCAGCAGGGACGGGGCAGGTCGGAACGAGCAGTACTTC
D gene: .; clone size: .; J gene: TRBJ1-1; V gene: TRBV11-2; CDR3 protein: CASSLDNGGWTEAFF; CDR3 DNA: TGTGCCAGCAGCTTAGATAACGGGGGGTGGACTGAAGCTTTCTTT
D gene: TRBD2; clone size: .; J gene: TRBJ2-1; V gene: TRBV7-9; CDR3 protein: CASSLLAGVTNEQFF; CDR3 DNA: TGTGCCAGCAGCTTACTAGCGGGAGTTACGAATGAGCAGTTCTTC
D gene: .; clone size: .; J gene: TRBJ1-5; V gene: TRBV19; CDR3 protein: CASSIGYMQPQHF; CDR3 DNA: TGTGCCAGTAGTATCGGATATATGCAGCCCCAGCATTTT
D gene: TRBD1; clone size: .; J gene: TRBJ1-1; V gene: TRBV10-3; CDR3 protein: CAISVGDREEAEAFF; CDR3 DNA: TGTGCCATCAGTGTGGGGGACAGGGAAGAGGCTGAAGCTTTCTTT
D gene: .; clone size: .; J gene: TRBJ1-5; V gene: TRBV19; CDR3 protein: CASSLPGPQHF; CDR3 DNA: TGTGCCAGTAGTCTCCCAGGGCCCCAGCATTTT
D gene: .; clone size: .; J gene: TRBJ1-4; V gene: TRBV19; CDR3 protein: CASTIGLGLAEKLFF; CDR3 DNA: TGTGCCAGTACCATCGGACTTGGGCTGGCTGAAAAACTGTTTTTT
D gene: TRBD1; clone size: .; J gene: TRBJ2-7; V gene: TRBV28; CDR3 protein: CASSSRGTGDEQYF; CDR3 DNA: TGTGCCAGCAGCTCCCGCGGGACAGGTGACGAGCAGTACTTC
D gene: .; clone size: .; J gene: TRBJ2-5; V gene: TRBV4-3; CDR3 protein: CASSQEAGTQETQYF; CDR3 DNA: TGCGCCAGCAGTCAGGAGGCGGGGACCCAAGAGACCCAGTACTTC
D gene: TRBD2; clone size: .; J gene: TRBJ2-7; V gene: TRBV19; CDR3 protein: CASSRTSGSNYEQYF; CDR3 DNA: TGTGCCAGTAGCAGGACTAGCGGGAGTAACTACGAGCAGTACTTC
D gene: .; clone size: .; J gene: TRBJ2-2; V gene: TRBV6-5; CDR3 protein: CASMLLGGELFF; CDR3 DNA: TGTGCCAGCATGTTACTCGGCGGGGAGCTGTTTTTT
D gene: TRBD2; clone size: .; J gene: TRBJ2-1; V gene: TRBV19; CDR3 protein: CASSISGNPTGEQFF; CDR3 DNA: TGTGCCAGTAGCATTAGCGGGAATCCTACTGGGGAGCAGTTCTTC
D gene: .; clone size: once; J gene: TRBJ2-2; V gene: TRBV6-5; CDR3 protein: CASTFSENTGELFF; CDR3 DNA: TGTGCCAGCACCTTTAGCGAAAACACCGGGGAGCTGTTTTTT
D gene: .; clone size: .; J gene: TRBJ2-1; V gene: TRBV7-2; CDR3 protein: CASSLTGYEQFF; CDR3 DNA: TGTGCCAGCAGCCTAACAGGGTATGAGCAGTTCTTC
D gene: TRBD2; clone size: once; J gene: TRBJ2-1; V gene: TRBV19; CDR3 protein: CASSTGGRGGNEQFF; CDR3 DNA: TGTGCCAGTAGTACCGGAGGGAGGGGTGGCAATGAGCAGTTCTTC
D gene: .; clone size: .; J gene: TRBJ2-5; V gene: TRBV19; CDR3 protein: CASSIGGFGEETQYF; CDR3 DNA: TGTGCCAGTAGTATTGGGGGTTTCGGCGAAGAGACCCAGTACTTC
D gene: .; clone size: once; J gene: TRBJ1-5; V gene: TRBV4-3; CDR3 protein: CASSQDRGDGNQPQHF; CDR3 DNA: TGCGCCAGCAGCCAAGATCGAGGGGACGGCAATCAGCCCCAGCATTTT
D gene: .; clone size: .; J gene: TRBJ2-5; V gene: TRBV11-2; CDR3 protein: CASSEEDDLVAQYF; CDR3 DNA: TGTGCCAGCAGCGAGGAGGACGATCTGGTGGCCCAGTACTTC
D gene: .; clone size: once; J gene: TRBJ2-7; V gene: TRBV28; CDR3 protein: CASSLSQGSYEQYF; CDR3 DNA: TGTGCCAGCAGTTTAAGCCAGGGTTCCTACGAGCAGTACTTC
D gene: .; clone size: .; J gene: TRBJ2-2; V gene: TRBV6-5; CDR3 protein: CASSYRGVGELFF; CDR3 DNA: TGTGCCAGCAGTTACAGAGGTGTCGGGGAGCTGTTTTTT
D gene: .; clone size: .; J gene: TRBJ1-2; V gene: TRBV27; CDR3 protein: CASSLSRGDYGYTF; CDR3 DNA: TGTGCCAGCAGTTTATCCCGGGGGGACTATGGCTACACCTTC